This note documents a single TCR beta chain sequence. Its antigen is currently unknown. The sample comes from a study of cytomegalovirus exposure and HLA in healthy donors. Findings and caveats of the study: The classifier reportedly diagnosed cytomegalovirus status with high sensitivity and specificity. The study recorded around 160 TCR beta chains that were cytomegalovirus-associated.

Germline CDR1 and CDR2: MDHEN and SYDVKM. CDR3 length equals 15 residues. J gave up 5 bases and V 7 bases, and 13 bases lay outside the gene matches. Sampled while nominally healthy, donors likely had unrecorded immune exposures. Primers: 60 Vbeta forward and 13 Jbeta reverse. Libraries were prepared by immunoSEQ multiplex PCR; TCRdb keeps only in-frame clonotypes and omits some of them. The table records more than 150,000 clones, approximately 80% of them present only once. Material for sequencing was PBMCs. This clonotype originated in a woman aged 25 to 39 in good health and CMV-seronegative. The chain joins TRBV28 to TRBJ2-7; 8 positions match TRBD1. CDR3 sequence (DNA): TGTGCCAGCATTTCCCCCTCGGCAGGGGGCAACGAGCAGTACTTC. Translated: CASISPSAGGNEQYF.